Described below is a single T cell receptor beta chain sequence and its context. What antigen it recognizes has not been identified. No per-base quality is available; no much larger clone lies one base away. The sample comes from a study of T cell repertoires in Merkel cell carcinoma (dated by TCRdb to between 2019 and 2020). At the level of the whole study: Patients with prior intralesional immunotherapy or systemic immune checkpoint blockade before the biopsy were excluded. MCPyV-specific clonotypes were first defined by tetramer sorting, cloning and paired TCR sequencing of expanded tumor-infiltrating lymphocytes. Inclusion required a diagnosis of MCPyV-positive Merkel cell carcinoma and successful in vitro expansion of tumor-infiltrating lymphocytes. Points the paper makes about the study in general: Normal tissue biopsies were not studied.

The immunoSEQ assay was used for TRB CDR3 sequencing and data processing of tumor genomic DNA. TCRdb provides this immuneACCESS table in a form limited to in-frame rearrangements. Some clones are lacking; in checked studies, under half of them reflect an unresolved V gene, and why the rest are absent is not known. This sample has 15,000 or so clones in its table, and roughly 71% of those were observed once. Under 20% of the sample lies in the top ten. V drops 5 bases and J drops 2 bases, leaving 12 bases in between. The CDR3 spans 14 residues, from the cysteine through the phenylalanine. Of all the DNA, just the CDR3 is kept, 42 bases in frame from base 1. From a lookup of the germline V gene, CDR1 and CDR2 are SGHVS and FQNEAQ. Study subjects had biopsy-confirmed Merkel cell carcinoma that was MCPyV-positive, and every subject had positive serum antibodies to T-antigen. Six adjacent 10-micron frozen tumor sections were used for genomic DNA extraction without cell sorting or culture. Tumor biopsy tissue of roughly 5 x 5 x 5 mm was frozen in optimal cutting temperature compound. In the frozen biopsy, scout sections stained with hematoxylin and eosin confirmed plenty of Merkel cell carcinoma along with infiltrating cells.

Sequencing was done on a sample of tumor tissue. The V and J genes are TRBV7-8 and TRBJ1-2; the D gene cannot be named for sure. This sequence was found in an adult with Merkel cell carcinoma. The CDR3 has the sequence CASSAREGNYGYTF. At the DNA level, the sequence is TGTGCCAGCAGCGCTCGGGAGGGCAACTATGGCTACACCTTC.